The 3 T cell receptor beta chains listed next were all sequenced from one sample in a study of CD8+ T cells in alopecia areata. Isolated RNA was reverse transcribed into cDNA used as the sequencing template. Sequencing used immunoSEQ multiplex PCR; TCRdb keeps in-frame clones, though not all of them. The table lists about 120,000 clones, approximately 38% of them singletons. Sequenced sample: CD4+ T cells sorted from blood. The receptors come from a human donor with alopecia areata.

The chain links TRBV11-2 to TRBJ1-1, with TRBD1 as a possible D gene (5 bases). The CDR3 runs 14 residues. Deletions cut 3 bases from V and 1 base from J, with 9 bases between. The germline V gene encodes CDR1 SGHAT and CDR2 FQNNGV. The CDR3, as DNA: TGTGCCAGCAGCTTGGGCAGGGAGAACACTGAAGCTTTCTTT. Protein product: CASSLGRENTEAFF.

The rearrangement links TRBV29-1 to TRBJ1-4; unclear D gene. This CDR3 spans 11 amino acids. V was trimmed by 4 bases and J by 10 bases, leaving 10 bases between them. CDR1 and CDR2 from the germline V gene are SQVTM and ANQGSEA. The CDR3 protein is CSVGEGGKLFF. The CDR3 DNA is TGCAGCGTTGGCGAGGGCGGAAAACTGTTTTTT. Looking up the rest from reference TRBV29-1 and TRBJ1-4 gives the full variable domain: SAVISQKPSRDICQRGTSLTIQCQVDSQVTMMFWYRQQPGQSLTLIATANQGSEATYESGFVIDKFPISRPNLTFSTLTVSNMSPEDSSIYLCSVGEGGKLFFGSGTQLSVL.

CDR3 region: CAISTTTDTQYF. CDR3 nucleotides: TGTGCCATCTCAACCACTACGGATACGCAGTATTTT. The V call is TRBV10-3, the J call TRBJ2-3; D unclear. CDR3 size: 12 residues. The germline gives CDR1 ENHRY, CDR2 SYGVKD. The germline V and J ends were trimmed by 8 bases and 6 bases, with 12 bases remaining between them.